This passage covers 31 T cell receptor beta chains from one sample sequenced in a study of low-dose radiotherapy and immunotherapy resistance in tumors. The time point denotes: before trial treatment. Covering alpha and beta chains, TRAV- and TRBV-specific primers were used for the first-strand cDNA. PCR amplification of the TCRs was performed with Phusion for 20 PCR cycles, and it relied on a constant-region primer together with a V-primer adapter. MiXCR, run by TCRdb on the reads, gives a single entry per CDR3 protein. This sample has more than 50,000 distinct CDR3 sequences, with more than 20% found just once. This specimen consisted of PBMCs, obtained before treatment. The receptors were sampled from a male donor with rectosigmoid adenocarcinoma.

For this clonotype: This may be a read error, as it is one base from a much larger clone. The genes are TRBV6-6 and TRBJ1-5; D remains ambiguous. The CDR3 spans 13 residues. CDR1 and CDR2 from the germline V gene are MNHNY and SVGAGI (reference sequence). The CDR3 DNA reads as TGTGCCAGCAGTTACTTCGGGAATCAGACCCAGCATTTT. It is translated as CASSYFGNQTQHF.

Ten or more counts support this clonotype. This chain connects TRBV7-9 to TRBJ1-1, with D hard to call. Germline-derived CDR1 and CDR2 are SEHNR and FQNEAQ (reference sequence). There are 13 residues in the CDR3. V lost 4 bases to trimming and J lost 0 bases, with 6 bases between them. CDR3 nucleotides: TGTGCCAGCAGCTACACACTGAACACTGAAGCTTTCTTT. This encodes CASSYTLNTEAFF.

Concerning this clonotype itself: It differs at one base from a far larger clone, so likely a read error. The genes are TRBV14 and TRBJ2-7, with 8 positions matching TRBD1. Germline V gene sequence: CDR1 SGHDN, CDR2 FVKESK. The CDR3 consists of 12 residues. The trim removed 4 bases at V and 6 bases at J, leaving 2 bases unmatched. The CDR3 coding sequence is TGTGCCAGCAGCCTCAGGGGGCTCGAGCAGTACTTC. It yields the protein CASSLRGLEQYF.

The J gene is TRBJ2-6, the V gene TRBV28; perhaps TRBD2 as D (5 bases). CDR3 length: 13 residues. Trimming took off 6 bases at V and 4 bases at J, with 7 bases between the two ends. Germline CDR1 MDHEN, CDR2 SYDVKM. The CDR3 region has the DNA TGTGCCAGCAGGCGGGCGGGGGCCAACGTCCTGACTTTC. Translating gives CASRRAGANVLTF.

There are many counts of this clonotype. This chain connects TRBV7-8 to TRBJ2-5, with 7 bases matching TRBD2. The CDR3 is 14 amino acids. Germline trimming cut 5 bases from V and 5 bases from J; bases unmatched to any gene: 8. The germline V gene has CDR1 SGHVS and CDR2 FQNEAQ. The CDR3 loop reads CASSSGLVGETQYF. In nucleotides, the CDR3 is TGTGCCAGCAGCAGCGGACTAGTCGGCGAGACCCAGTACTTC.

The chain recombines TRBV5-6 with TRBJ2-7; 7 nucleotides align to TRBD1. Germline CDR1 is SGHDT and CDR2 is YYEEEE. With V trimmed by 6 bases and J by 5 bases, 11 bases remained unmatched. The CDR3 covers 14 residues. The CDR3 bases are TGTGCCAGCACCAAGACAGGGACGGCCCACGAGCAGTACTTC. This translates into CASTKTGTAHEQYF.

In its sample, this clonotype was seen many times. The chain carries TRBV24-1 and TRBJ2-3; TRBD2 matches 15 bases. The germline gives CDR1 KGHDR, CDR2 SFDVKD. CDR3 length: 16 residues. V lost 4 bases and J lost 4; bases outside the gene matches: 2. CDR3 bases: TGTGCCACCAGTGACTGGACTAGCGGGAGGGCAGATACGCAGTATTTT. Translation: CATSDWTSGRADTQYF.

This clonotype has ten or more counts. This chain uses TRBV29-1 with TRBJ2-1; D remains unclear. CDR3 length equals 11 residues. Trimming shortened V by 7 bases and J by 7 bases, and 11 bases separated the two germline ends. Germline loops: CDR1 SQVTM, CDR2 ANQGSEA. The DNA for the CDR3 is TGCAGCGGATATTGGGAAAATGAGCAGTTCTTC. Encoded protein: CSGYWENEQFF.

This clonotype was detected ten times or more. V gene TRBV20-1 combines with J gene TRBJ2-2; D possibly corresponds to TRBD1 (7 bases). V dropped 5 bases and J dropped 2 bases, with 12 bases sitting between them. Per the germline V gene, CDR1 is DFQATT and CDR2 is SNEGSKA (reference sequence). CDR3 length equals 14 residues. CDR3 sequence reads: CSARTGLNTGELFF. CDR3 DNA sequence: TGCAGTGCTCGGACAGGACTAAACACCGGGGAGCTGTTTTTT.

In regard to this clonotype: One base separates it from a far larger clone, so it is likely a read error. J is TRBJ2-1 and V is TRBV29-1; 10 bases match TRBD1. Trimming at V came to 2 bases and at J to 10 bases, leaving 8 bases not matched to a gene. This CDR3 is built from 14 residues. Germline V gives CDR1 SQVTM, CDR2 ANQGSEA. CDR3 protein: CSVETGTGAGEQFF. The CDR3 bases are TGCAGCGTTGAAACCGGGACAGGGGCTGGCGAGCAGTTCTTC.

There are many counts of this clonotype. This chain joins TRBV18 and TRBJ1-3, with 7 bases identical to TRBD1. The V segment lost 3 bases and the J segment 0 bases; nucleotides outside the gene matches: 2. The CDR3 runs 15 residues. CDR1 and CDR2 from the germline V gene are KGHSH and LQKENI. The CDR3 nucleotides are TGTGCCAGCTCACCGGGGACAGACTCTGGAAACACCATATATTTT. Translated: CASSPGTDSGNTIYF.

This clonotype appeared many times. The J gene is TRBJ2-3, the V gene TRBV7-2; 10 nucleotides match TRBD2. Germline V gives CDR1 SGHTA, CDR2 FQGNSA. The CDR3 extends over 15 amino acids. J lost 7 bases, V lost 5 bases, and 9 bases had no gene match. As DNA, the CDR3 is TGTGCCAGCAGCCCGCGACTAGCGGGTCGGAATACGCAGTATTTT. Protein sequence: CASSPRLAGRNTQYF.

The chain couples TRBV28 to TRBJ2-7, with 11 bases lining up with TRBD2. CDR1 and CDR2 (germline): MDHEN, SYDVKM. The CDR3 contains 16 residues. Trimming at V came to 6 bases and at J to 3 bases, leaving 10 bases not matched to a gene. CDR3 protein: CASRLFSGTSGYEQYF. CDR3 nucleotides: TGTGCCAGCAGGCTATTCTCCGGGACTAGCGGCTACGAGCAGTACTTC. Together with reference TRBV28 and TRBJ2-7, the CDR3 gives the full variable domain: DVKVTQSSRYLVKRTGEKVFLECVQDMDHENMFWYRQDPGLGLRLIYFSYDVKMKEKGDIPEGYSVSREKKERFSLILESASTNQTSMYLCASRLFSGTSGYEQYFGPGTRLTVT.

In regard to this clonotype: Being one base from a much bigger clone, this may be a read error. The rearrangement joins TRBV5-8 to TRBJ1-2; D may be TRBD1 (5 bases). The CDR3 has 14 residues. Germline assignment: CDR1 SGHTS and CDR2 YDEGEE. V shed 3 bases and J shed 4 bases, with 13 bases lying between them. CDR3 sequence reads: CASSSAGRFYGYTF. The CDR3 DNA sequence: TGTGCCAGCAGCTCGGCGGGGCGTTTCTATGGCTACACCTTC. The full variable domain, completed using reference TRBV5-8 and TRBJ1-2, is EAGVTQSPTHLIKTRGQQATLRCSPISGHTSVYWYQQALGLGLQFLLWYDEGEERNRGNFPPRFSGRQFPNYSSELNVNALELEDSALYLCASSSAGRFYGYTFGSGTRLTVV.

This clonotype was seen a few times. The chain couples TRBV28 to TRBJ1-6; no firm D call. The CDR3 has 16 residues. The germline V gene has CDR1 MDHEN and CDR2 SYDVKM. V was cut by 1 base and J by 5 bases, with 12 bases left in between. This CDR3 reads CASSLYRGSNNSPLHF. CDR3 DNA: TGTGCCAGCAGTTTATATCGGGGATCGAATAATTCACCCCTCCACTTT.

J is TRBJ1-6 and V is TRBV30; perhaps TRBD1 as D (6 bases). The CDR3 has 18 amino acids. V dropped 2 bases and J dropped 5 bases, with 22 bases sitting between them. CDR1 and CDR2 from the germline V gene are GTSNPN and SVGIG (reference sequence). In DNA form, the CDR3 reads TGTGCCTGGAGTCCCCAGGGGAGCCACACCCAAGATAATTCACCCCTCCACTTT. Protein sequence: CAWSPQGSHTQDNSPLHF. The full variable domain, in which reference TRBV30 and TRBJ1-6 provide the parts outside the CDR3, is SQTIHQWPATLVQPVGSPLSLECTVEGTSNPNLYWYRQAAGRGLQLLFYSVGIGQISSEVPQNLSASRPQDRQFILSSKKLLLSDSGFYLCAWSPQGSHTQDNSPLHFGNGTRLTVT.

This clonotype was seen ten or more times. The CDR3: CASSSAGIWGEQYF. The DNA of the CDR3 is TGTGCCAGCAGCTCGGCTGGGATCTGGGGCGAGCAGTACTTC. The rearrangement links TRBV11-1 to TRBJ2-7; D is undetermined. V gave up 4 bases and J gave up 6 bases, with 16 bases separating them. This CDR3 comprises 14 residues. Germline V CDR1 and CDR2: SGHAT, FQDESV (reference sequence).

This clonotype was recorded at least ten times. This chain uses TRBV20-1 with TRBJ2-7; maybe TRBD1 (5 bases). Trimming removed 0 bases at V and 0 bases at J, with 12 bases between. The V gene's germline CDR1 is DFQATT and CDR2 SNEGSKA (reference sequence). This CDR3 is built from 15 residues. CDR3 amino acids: CSARDWGGLSYEQYF. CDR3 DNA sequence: TGCAGTGCTAGAGATTGGGGCGGCCTCTCCTACGAGCAGTACTTC.

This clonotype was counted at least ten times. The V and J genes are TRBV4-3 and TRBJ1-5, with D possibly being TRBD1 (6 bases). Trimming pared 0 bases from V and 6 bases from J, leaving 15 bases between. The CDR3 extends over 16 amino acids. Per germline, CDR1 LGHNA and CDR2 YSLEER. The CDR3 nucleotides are TGCGCCAGCAGCCAAGATTTGTTCAGGGGTGGTCAGCCCCAGCATTTT. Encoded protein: CASSQDLFRGGQPQHF.

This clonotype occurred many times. The DNA for the CDR3 is TGTGCCAGCAGTGGGCGGACAGGGGGCGCCGGCACAGATACGCAGTATTTT. Translating it yields CASSGRTGGAGTDTQYF. The V gene is TRBV6-5, the J gene TRBJ2-3; 11 bases align to TRBD1. The CDR3 length is 17 residues. Per germline, CDR1 MNHEY and CDR2 SVGAGI. V trimming: 5 bases; J trimming: 1 base; junction bases outside the gene matches: 8.

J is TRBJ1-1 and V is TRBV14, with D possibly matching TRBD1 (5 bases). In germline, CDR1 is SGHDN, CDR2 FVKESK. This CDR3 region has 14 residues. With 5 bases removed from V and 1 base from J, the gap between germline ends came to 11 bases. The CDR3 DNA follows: TGTGCCAGCAGCACCCCTCAGGGGAACACTGAAGCTTTCTTT. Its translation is CASSTPQGNTEAFF.

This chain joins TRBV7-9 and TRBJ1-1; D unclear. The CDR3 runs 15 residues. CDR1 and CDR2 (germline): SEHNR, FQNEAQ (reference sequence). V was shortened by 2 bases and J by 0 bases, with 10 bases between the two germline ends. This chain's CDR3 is CASSLRVRVNTEAFF. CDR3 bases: TGTGCCAGCAGCTTAAGGGTAAGAGTGAACACTGAAGCTTTCTTT. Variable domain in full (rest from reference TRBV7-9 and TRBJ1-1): DTGVSQNPRHKITKRGQNVTFRCDPISEHNRLYWYRQTLGQGPEFLTYFQNEAQLEKSRLLSDRFSAERPKGSFSTLEIQRTEQGDSAMYLCASSLRVRVNTEAFFGQGTRLTVV.

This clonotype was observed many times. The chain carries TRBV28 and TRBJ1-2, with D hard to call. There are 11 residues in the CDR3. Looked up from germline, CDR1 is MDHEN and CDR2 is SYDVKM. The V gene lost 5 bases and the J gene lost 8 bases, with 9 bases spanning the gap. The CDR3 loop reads CASSPQVGYTF. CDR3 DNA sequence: TGTGCCAGCAGTCCCCAGGTGGGCTACACCTTC.

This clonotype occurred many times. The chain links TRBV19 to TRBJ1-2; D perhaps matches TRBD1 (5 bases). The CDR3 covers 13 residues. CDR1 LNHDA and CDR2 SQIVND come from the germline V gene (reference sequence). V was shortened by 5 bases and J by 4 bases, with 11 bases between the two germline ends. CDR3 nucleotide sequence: TGTGCCAGTAGTGGCCAGGGTAGCTATGGCTACACCTTC. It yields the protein CASSGQGSYGYTF. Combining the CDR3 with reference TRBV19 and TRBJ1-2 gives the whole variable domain DGGITQSPKYLFRKEGQNVTLSCEQNLNHDAMYWYRQDPGQGLRLIYYSQIVNDFQKGDIAEGYSVSREKKESFPLTVTSAQKNPTAFYLCASSGQGSYGYTFGSGTRLTVV.

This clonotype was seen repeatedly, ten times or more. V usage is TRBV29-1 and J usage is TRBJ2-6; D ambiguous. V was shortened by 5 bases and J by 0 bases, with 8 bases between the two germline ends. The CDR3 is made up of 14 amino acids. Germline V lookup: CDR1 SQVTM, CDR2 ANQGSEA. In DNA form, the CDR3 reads TGCAGCGTTCGTCAGGACTCTGGGGCCAACGTCCTGACTTTC. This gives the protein CSVRQDSGANVLTF.

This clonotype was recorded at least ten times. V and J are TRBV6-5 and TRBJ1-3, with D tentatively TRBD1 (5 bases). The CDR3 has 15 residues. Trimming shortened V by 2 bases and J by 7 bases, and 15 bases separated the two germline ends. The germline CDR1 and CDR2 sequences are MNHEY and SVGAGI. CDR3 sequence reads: CASSYEAGSWNTIYF. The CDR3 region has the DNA TGTGCCAGCAGTTACGAGGCAGGGAGTTGGAACACCATATATTTT.

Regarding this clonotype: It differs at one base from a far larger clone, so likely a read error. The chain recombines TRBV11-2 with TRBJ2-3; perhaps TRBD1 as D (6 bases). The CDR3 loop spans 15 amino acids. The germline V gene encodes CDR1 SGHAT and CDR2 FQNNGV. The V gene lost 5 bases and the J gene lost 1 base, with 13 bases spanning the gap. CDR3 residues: CASSPQGTGTDTQYF. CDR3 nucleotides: TGTGCCAGCAGCCCACAGGGCACGGGCACAGATACGCAGTATTTT. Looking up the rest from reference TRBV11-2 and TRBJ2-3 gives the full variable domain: EAGVAQSPRYKIIEKRQSVAFWCNPISGHATLYWYQQILGQGPKLLIQFQNNGVVDDSQLPKDRFSAERLKGVDSTLKIQPAKLEDSAVYLCASSPQGTGTDTQYFGPGTRLTVL.

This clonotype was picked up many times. CDR3 in amino acids: CASSQDPAASYEQYF. For the CDR3, the DNA is TGCGCCAGCAGCCAAGATCCCGCAGCCTCCTACGAGCAGTACTTC. This chain uses TRBV4-1 with TRBJ2-7; D gene ambiguous. Per the germline V gene, CDR1 is MGHRA and CDR2 is YSYEKL. Trimming removed 0 bases at V and 0 bases at J, with 9 bases between. The CDR3 contains 15 residues.

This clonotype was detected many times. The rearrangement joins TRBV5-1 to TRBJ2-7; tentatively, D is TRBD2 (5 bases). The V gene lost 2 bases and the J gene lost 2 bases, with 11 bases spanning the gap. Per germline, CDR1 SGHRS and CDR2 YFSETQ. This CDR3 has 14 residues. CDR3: CASSFLTGTYEQYF. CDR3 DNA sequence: TGCGCCAGCAGCTTTTTGACCGGGACCTACGAGCAGTACTTC.

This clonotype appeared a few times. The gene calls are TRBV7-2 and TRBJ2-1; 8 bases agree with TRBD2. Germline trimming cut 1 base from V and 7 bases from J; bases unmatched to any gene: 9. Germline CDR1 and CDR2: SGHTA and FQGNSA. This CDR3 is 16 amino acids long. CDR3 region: CASSLVRVAGQNEQFF. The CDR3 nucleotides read TGTGCCAGCAGCTTAGTCAGGGTAGCGGGACAAAATGAGCAGTTCTTC.

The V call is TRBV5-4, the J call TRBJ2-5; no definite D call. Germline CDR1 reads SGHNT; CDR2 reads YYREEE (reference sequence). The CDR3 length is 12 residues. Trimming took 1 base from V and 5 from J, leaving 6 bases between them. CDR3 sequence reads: CASSLMTETQYF. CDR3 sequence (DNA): TGTGCCAGCAGCTTGATGACTGAGACCCAGTACTTC.